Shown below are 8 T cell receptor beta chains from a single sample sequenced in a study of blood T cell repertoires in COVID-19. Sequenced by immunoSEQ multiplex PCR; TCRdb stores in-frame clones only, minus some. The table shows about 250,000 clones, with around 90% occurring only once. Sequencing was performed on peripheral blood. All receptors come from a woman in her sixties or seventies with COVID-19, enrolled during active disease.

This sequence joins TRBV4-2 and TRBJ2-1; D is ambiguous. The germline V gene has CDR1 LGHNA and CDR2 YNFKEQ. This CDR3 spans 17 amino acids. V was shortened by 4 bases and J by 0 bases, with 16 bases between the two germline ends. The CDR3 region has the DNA TGTGCCAGCAGCCCAGACCCACTCGCGGACTCCTACAATGAGCAGTTCTTC. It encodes CASSPDPLADSYNEQFF.

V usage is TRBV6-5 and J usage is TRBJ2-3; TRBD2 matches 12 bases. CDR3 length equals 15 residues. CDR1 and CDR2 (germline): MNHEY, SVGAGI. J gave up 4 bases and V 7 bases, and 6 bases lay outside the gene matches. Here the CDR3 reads CASTLAGGPADTQYF. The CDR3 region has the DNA TGTGCCAGCACCCTAGCGGGGGGGCCAGCAGATACGCAGTATTTT.

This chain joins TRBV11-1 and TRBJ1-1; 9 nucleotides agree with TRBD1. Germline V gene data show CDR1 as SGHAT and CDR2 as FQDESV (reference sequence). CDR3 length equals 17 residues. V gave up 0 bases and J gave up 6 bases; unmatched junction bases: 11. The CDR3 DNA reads TGTGCCAGCAGCTTAGCTGTGTTCGTGGGACAGGGATCTGAAGCTTTCTTT. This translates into CASSLAVFVGQGSEAFF.

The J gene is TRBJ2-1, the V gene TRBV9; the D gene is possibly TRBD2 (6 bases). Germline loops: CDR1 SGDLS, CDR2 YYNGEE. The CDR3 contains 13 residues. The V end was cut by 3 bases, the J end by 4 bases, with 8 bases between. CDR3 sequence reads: CASSAGTYNEQFF. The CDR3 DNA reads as TGTGCCAGCAGCGCCGGGACTTACAATGAGCAGTTCTTC.

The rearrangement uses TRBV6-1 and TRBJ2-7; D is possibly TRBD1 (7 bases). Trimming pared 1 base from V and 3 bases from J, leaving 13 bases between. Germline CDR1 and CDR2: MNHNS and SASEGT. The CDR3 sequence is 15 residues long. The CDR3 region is CASSEGQGGFYEQYF. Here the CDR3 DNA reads TGTGCCAGCAGTGAAGGGCAGGGGGGATTCTACGAGCAGTACTTC.

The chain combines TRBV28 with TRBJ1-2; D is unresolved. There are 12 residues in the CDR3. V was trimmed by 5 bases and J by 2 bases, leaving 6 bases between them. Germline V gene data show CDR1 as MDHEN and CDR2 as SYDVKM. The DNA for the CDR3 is TGTGCCAGCAGTCCCCTGAACTATGGCTACACCTTC. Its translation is CASSPLNYGYTF.

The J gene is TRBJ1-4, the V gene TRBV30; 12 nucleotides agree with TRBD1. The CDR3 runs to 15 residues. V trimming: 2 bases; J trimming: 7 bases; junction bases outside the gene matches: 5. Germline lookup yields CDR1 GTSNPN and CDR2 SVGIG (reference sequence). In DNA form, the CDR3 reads TGTGCCTGGAGTCCGGGACAGGGGGCCAGTGAAAAACTGTTTTTT. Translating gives CAWSPGQGASEKLFF. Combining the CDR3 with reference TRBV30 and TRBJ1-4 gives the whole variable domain SQTIHQWPATLVQPVGSPLSLECTVEGTSNPNLYWYRQAAGRGLQLLFYSVGIGQISSEVPQNLSASRPQDRQFILSSKKLLLSDSGFYLCAWSPGQGASEKLFFGSGTQLSVL.

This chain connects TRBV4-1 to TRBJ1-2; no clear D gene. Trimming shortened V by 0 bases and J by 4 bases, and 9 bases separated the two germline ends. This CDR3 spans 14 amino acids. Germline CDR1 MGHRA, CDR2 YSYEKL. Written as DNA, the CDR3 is TGCGCCAGCAGCCAAGATGGGCAGGTCTATGGCTACACCTTC. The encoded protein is CASSQDGQVYGYTF.